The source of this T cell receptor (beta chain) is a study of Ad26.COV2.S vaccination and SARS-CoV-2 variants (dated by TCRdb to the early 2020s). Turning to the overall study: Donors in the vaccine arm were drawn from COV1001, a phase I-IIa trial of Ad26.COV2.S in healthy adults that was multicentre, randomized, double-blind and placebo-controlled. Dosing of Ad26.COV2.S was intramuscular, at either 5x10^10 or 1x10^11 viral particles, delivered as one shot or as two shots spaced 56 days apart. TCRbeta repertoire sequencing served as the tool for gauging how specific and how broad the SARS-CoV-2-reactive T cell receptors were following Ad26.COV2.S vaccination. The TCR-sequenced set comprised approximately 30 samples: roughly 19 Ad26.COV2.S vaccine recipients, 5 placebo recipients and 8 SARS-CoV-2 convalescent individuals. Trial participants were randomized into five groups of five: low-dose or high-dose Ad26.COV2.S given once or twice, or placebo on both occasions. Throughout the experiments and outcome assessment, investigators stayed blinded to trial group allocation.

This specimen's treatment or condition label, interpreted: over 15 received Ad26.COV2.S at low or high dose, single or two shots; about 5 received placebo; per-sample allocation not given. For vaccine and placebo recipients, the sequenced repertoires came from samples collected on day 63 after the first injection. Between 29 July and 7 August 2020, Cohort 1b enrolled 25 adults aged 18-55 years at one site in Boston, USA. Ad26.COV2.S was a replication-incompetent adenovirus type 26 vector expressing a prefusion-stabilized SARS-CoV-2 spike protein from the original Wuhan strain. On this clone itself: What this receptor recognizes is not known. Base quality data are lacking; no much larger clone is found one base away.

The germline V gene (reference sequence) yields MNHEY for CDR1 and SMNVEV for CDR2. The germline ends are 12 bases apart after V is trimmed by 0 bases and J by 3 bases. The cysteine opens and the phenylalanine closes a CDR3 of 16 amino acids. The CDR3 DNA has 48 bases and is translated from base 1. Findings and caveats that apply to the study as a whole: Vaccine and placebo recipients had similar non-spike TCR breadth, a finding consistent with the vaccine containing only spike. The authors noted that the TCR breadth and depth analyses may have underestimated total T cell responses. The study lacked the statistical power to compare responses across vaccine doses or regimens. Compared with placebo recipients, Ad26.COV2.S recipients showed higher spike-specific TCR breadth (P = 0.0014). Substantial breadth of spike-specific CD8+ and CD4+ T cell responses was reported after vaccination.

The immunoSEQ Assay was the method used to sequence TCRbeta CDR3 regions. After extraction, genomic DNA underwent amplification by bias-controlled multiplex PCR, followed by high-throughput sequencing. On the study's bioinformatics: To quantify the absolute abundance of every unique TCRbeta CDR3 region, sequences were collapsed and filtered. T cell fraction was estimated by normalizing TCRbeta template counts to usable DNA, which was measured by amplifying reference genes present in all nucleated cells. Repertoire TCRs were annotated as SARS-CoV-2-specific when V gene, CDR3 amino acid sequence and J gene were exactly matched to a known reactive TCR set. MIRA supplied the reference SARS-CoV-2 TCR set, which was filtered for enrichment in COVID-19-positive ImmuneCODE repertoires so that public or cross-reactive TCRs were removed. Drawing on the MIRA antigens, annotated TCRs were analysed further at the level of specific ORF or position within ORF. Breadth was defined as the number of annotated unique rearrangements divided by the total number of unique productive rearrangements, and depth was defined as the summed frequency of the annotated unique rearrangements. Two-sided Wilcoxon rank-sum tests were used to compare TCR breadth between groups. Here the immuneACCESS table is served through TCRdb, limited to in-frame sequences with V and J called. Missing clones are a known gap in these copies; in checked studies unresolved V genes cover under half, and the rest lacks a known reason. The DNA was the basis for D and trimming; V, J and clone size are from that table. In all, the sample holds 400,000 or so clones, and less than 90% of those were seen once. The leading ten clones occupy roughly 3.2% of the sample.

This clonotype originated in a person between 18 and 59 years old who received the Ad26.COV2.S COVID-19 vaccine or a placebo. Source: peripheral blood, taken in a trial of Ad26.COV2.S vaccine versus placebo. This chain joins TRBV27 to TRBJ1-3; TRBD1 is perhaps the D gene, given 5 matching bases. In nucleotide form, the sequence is TGTGCCAGCAGTTTATCTGGGCAGGGTTATGGAAACACCATATATTTT. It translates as CASSLSGQGYGNTIYF.